The T cell receptor (beta chain) under discussion was sequenced for a study of T cell repertoires in cytomegalovirus infection (dated by TCRdb to about 2019). The study in broad terms: Donor HLA type was relevant to the analysis, as public TCR beta signatures indicated carriage of CMV infection together with the matching HLA type. Summary of the overall study and its limitations: Cumulative frequency of public TCR beta family members discriminated carriers of CMV infection plus the relevant HLA type in this cohort and an independent approximately 370-donor cohort. The ex vivo response was dominated by HLA-C-restricted CMV-specific TCR beta clonotypes, and the single most frequent clonotype in two of eight donors was supplied by these HLA-C-restricted clonotypes.

The germline V gene (reference sequence) specifies LGHDT as CDR1 and YNNKEL as CDR2. The V and J ends are trimmed by 4 bases and 4 bases, leaving 11 bases between them. The cysteine opens and the phenylalanine closes a CDR3 of 14 amino acids. Kept here is only the CDR3 DNA, which spans 42 bases and is read in frame from base 1. Sequencing relied on an Illumina HiSeq 1500. The public reads were quality trimmed at Q25 with fastp and then assembled into clones with MiXCR by TCRdb, keeping productive beta chains. Rows with one shared CDR3 protein collapse into an entry with the most common genes and DNA. Present in this sample are around 550,000 distinct CDR3 sequences, less than 30% of which were seen just once. The ten largest clones capture approximately 13% of the sample. This clonotype was counted a few times. What antigen it recognizes has not been identified. No clone much larger than this one lies a single base away; base qualities are absent.

This sequence originates from a human donor in good health (CMV status not recorded). Some clones in this sample may be carry-over from other donors' samples. The sequenced sample was PBMCs. The V gene is TRBV3-1 and the J gene is TRBJ2-1; TRBD1 might be the D gene, on 6 matching bases. CDR3 protein: CASSPTTGYNEQFF. The bases are TGTGCCAGCAGCCCAACGACAGGATACAATGAGCAGTTCTTC.